Each of the 14 T cell receptor beta chains below was sequenced from the same sample in a study of PD-1 blockade in classical Hodgkin lymphoma. Sequencing used immunoSEQ multiplex PCR; TCRdb keeps in-frame clones, though not all of them. The profile shows tens of thousands of clones, less than 95% of them singletons. Time point defined: cycle 4 day 1 (C4D1), after less than 7 weeks of nivolumab. The patients all showed relapse after autologous stem cell transplantation, while their brentuximab vedotin exposure varied. The sample was peripheral blood mononuclear cells (PBMCs), taken before the fourth cycle of nivolumab. The receptors derive from a human donor with classical Hodgkin lymphoma.

V is TRBV5-1 and J is TRBJ1-1, with D maybe TRBD1 (6 bases). Trimming removed 5 bases at V and 3 bases at J, with 14 bases between. CDR1 is SGHRS, CDR2 YFSETQ, per germline. This CDR3 has 14 residues. CDR3 residues: CASRRSEGDTEAFF. CDR3 sequence (DNA): TGCGCCAGCAGGCGCAGCGAGGGGGACACTGAAGCTTTCTTT.

The chain couples TRBV28 to TRBJ2-7; no clear D. Trimming stripped 5 bases from V and 3 bases from J, with 8 bases between. There are 12 residues in the CDR3. Germline CDR1 MDHEN, CDR2 SYDVKM. CDR3 sequence (DNA): TGTGCCAGCAGTCGCAATATCTACGAGCAGTACTTC. Translating gives CASSRNIYEQYF.

The chain has TRBV9 and TRBJ2-1; D gene unclear. This CDR3 is built from 16 residues. Germline V gene data show CDR1 as SGDLS and CDR2 as YYNGEE. The germline V and J ends were trimmed by 3 bases and 6 bases, with 19 bases remaining between them. CDR3 region: CASSDPLRIEANEQFF. The CDR3 coding sequence is TGTGCCAGCAGCGACCCCCTACGAATTGAGGCCAATGAGCAGTTCTTC.

This clone appeared once. The chain employs TRBV27 and TRBJ1-5; tentatively, D is TRBD1 (5 bases). CDR1 is MNHEY and CDR2 is SMNVEV in the germline V gene (reference sequence). V was pared by 5 bases and J by 4 bases, with 15 bases between. The length of the CDR3 is 15 residues. The CDR3 sequence is CASSRGRNPNQPQHF. CDR3 bases: TGTGCCAGCAGTCGGGGCAGGAACCCGAATCAGCCCCAGCATTTT.

This clone was picked up one time. The chain is built from TRBV2 and TRBJ2-5; 10 nucleotides align to TRBD1. Losses at the gene ends were 3 bases for V and 4 bases for J; bases not matched to a gene: 8. There are 16 residues in the CDR3. The germline V gene has CDR1 SNHLY and CDR2 FYNNEI. Written as DNA, the CDR3 is TGTGCCAGCAGTGAGAGTAAGGGACAGGGGTTAGAGACCCAGTACTTC. As protein: CASSESKGQGLETQYF.

This chain joins TRBV7-9 and TRBJ2-7; D is unclear. From germline, CDR1 is SEHNR and CDR2 FQNEAQ (reference sequence). This CDR3 contains 11 residues. V lost 5 bases, J lost 11 bases, and 13 bases lay in between. Written as DNA, the CDR3 is TGTGCCAGCAGCCTAAAAGTTGGGAAGTACTTC. This translates into CASSLKVGKYF.

The chain joins TRBV30 to TRBJ2-2; 11 nucleotides line up with TRBD2. Germline V gene data show CDR1 as GTSNPN and CDR2 as SVGIG (reference sequence). This CDR3 has 15 residues. V gave up 2 bases and J gave up 8 bases; unmatched junction bases: 7. This CDR3 reads CAWSRSGGAGGELFF. The CDR3 DNA is TGTGCCTGGAGTCGTAGCGGGGGGGCTGGAGGGGAGCTGTTTTTT.

The chain links TRBV5-6 to TRBJ2-7; the D call may be TRBD1 or TRBD2 (5 bases each). CDR1 and CDR2 from the germline V gene are SGHDT and YYEEEE. Trimming cost V 0 bases and J 3 bases, with 10 bases left between them. This CDR3 has 14 residues. The CDR3 DNA follows: TGTGCCAGCAGCTTGGTGGGGACGTACTACGAGCAGTACTTC. Translation: CASSLVGTYYEQYF.

The V and J genes are TRBV5-4 and TRBJ2-7; TRBD1 aligns across 7 bases. Germline-derived CDR1 and CDR2 are SGHNT and YYREEE (reference sequence). The CDR3 extends over 13 amino acids. The junction had 4 bases not matched to a gene; V was cut back by 0 bases and J by 7 bases. The DNA of the CDR3 is TGTGCCAGCAGCTTGGAACAGGGGTGGGAGCAGTACTTC. It specifies CASSLEQGWEQYF.

In its sample, this clone was seen once. A read error may account for a junction end that differs from germline. The J gene is TRBJ1-2, the V gene TRBV28, with TRBD1 matching 8 bases. Germline V lookup: CDR1 MDHEN, CDR2 SYDVKM. CDR3 length: 14 amino acids. CDR3 DNA: TGCTGCCACTCTCAGGGGGCAGGACACTATGGCTACACCTTC. This translates into CCHSQGAGHYGYTF.

The chain carries TRBV5-4 and TRBJ2-3, with D perhaps matching TRBD1 (7 bases). The V end lost 0 bases, the J end lost 3 bases, and 14 bases lay between the germline ends. Germline-derived CDR1 and CDR2 are SGHNT and YYREEE (reference sequence). CDR3 length: 16 residues. This CDR3 is CASSLVAGGSTDTQYF. As DNA, the CDR3 is TGTGCCAGCAGCTTGGTCGCAGGGGGGAGTACAGATACGCAGTATTTT. The full variable domain, completed using reference TRBV5-4 and TRBJ2-3, is ETGVTQSPTHLIKTRGQQVTLRCSSQSGHNTVSWYQQALGQGPQFIFQYYREEENGRGNFPPRFSGLQFPNYSSELNVNALELDDSALYLCASSLVAGGSTDTQYFGPGTRLTVL.

Regarding this clone: One end of the junction is discordant with germline, which a read error may explain. This chain uses TRBV7-7 with TRBJ2-3; the D gene is possibly TRBD1 (6 bases). The CDR3 is 16 residues long. Germline lookup yields CDR1 SSHAT and CDR2 FNYEAQ (reference sequence). As DNA, the CDR3 is TGTGCTAGCAGCCAAAGCAGGGGTCCTGGCACAGATACGCAGTATTTT. It is translated as CASSQSRGPGTDTQYF.

This chain uses TRBV27 with TRBJ1-2; 8 positions match TRBD1. The CDR3 length is 16 residues. The trim removed 4 bases at V and 7 bases at J, leaving 14 bases unmatched. Per the germline V gene, CDR1 is MNHEY and CDR2 is SMNVEV (reference sequence). CDR3 coding DNA: TGTGCCAGCAGTTATTCGGACAGGGACCTTACGGGTGGCTACACCTTC. Amino acid sequence: CASSYSDRDLTGGYTF.

The chain is built from TRBV18 and TRBJ2-7; the D call may be TRBD1 or TRBD2 (5 bases each). The CDR3 contains 13 residues. The V gene's germline CDR1 is KGHSH and CDR2 LQKENI. V was trimmed by 5 bases and J by 6 bases, leaving 14 bases between them. The CDR3: CASSSGTGGEQYF. The CDR3, as DNA: TGTGCCAGCTCATCCGGTACAGGAGGCGAGCAGTACTTC.